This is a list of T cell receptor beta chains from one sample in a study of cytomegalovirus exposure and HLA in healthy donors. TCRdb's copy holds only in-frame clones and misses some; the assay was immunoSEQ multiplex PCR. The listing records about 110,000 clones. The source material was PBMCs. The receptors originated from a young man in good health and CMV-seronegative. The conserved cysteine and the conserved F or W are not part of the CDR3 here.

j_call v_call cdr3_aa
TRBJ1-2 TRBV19 ASVGQGVYGYT
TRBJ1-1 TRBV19 ASSGTGGRNTEAF
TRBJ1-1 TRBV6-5 ASRTTGGPNTEAF
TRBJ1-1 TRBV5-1 ASSHRTGNSNKVNTEAF
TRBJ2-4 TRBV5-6 ASSETGGGEAKNIQY
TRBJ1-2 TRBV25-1 ASSASQQGPGGYT
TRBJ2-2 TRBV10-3 AISEGQWTTGELF
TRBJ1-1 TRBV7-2 ASSLVGGWAEAF
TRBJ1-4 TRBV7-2 ASSRSTTNEKLF
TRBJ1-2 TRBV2 ASESRGKYYGYT
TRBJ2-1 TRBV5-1 ASSSTSGGSYNEQF
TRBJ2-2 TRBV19 ASSGGGGNPGELF
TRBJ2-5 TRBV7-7 ASSLGLGETQY
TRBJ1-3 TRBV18 ASSPPGRDYTIY
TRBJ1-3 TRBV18 ASSAQGADSGNTIY
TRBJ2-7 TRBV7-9 ASSAYLGQGAIHEQY
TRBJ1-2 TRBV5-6 ASSLERVRGYT
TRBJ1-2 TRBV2 ASSEGGTAFYGYT
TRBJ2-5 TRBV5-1 ASSTASGPQETQY
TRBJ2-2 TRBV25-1 ASSFSGARTGELF
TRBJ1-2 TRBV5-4 ASIPDRGLIYGYT
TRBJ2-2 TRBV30 AWGTGTTGELF
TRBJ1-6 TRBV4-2 ASSQDIAEYSPLH
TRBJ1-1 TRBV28 ASRGPNTEAF
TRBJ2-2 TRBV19 ASSHSGGRGNTGELF
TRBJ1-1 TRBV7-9 ASSLQGSGTEAF